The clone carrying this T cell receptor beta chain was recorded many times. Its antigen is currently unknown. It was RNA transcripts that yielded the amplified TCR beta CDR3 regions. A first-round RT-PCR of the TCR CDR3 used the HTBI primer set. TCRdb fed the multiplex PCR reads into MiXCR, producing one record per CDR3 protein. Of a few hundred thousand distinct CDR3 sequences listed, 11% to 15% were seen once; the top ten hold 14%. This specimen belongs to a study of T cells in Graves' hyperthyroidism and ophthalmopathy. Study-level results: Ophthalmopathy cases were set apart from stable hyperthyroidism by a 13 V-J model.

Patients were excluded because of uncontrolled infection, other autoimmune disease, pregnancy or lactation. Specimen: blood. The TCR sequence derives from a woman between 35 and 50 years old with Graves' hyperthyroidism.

Here the CDR3 reads CASSSRTIRLPSDTQYF. CDR3 nucleotides: TGTGCCAGCAGCTCTAGGACTATAAGGCTCCCGTCAGATACGCAGTATTTT. The chain carries TRBV7-9 and TRBJ2-3, with D perhaps matching TRBD2 (6 bases). The CDR3 is 17 amino acids. Germline V gives CDR1 SEHNR, CDR2 FQNEAQ (reference sequence). Trimming shortened V by 4 bases and J by 4 bases, and 21 bases separated the two germline ends. The entire variable domain, with the rest obtained from reference TRBV7-9 and TRBJ2-3, is as follows: DTGVSQNPRHKITKRGQNVTFRCDPISEHNRLYWYRQTLGQGPEFLTYFQNEAQLEKSRLLSDRFSAERPKGSFSTLEIQRTEQGDSAMYLCASSSRTIRLPSDTQYFGPGTRLTVL.